Sequencing of this TCR beta chain was carried out in a study of cytomegalovirus exposure and HLA in healthy donors. As for the study in general: For the roughly 390 genotyped donors, 75% to 90% fell within the Caucasian-associated ancestry cluster.

Vbeta (60) and Jbeta (13) primers were used in the PCR. Original handling: As a later analysis found, there were tens of millions of unique TCR beta chains, of which around 10 million were shared. Only in-frame clones appear in the TCRdb table, and some are missing; sequencing was by immunoSEQ multiplex PCR. V and J calls and clone size are given by that table; D and trimming were obtained from the DNA. The data hold some 130,000 clones, with roughly three quarters observed a single time. Details on this clone: Antigen unknown.

This CDR3 region has 18 residues. V lost 0 bases and J lost 0; bases outside the gene matches: 10. Germline lookup yields CDR1 LGHNA and CDR2 YNFKEQ. Study-wide results and limits: About 150 TCR beta chains were listed as cytomegalovirus-associated.

What was sequenced was PBMCs. The TCR sequence derives from a man aged 30-40 years in good health and CMV-seronegative. The chain uses TRBV4-2 and TRBJ2-5; 7 nucleotides match TRBD2. CDR3 sequence (DNA): TGTGCCAGCAGCCAAGATCTGCGTCTAGCGGATTACCAAGAGACCCAGTACTTC. It codes for CASSQDLRLADYQETQYF.